This T cell receptor (beta chain) stems from a study of cytomegalovirus exposure and HLA in healthy donors. This clone was recorded a few times. Its specificity is not known. V was cut by 4 bases and J by 7 bases, with 14 bases left in between. This CDR3 has 13 amino acids. The germline V gene encodes CDR1 GTSNPN and CDR2 SVGIG (reference sequence). PCR amplification relied on 60 Vbeta primers (plus 13 Jbeta primers). TCRdb's table, derived via immunoSEQ multiplex PCR, lists solely in-frame clones and lacks some. The repertoire holds 60,000 to 75,000 clones, with approximately 74% as singletons. Overall study findings and caveats: The study labeled around 160 TCR beta chains cytomegalovirus-associated. Later analysis associated a missense DCLRE1C variant with TCR beta V- and J-gene trimming. Most TCR sequences were rare, but some public TCRs occurred in many donors.

Sequencing was carried out using PBMCs. The chain links TRBV30 to TRBJ1-3, with D perhaps TRBD1 (5 bases). This sequence was found in a woman aged 25 to 45 in good health and CMV-seropositive. The CDR3 loop is CAWTGGVANTIYF. In DNA, the CDR3 is TGTGCCTGGACAGGAGGGGTGGCGAACACCATATATTTT.